The rows below give T cell receptor beta chains drawn from one sample of a study of technical replicates of blood from four donors. The method was immunoSEQ multiplex PCR; TCRdb's version includes in-frame clones alone and lacks a portion of them. The sample comprises about 68,000 clones, 95% to 97% of which are singletons, and roughly 0.25% rests with the top ten. The sample comprised T cells isolated from PBMCs. Receptors originate from a human donor in good health. CDR3s leave out the opening cysteine and the closing phenylalanine or tryptophan.

CDR3aa	v_gene	j_gene
ASSLGQDYGYT	TRBV5-6	TRBJ1-2
ASSLDTRTASYNEQF	TRBV11-1	TRBJ2-1
ASSRLELNTEAF	TRBV7-9	TRBJ1-1
ASRRGLGDLNTEAF	TRBV11-2	TRBJ1-1
ASSLETDYGYT	TRBV11-2	TRBJ1-2
AISEGELKLTEAF	TRBV10-3	TRBJ1-1
ASSPQGHKNIQY	TRBV27	TRBJ2-4
ASTRDYDGNEQF	TRBV19	TRBJ2-1
ASSVGGRAYEQY	TRBV9	TRBJ2-7
ASSLEPSDEQF	TRBV7-7	TRBJ2-1
ASSARDRGPSGYT	TRBV7-6	TRBJ1-2
ATRLAGANTGELF	TRBV19	TRBJ2-2
ASGTTGYVEKLF	TRBV2	TRBJ1-4
ASSLSQYGYT	TRBV27	TRBJ1-2
ASGTGGIVNTEAF	TRBV27	TRBJ1-1
ASSESRLEEQY	TRBV25-1	TRBJ2-7
ASSSSDIAEQF	TRBV11-3	TRBJ2-1
ASSVTGGGTGELF	TRBV2	TRBJ2-2
ASSELGRIYEQY	TRBV10-2	TRBJ2-7
ASSPDTVEQY	TRBV5-1	TRBJ2-7
ASSVAWGEADSGNTIY	TRBV9	TRBJ1-3
ASSSTGYITKNIQY	TRBV27	TRBJ2-4
ASSETGSGHQY	TRBV10-1	TRBJ2-7
ASSYYPGEEGKTQY	TRBV13	TRBJ2-5
ASSLIGLAGPYEQY	TRBV7-9	TRBJ2-7
ASSLAHGTSGTWEQF	TRBV7-9	TRBJ2-1
ASSLLSMRQPQH	TRBV5-5	TRBJ1-5
ASSPSGRMETQY	TRBV4-3	TRBJ2-5
ASSSTSGRYEQF	TRBV7-9	TRBJ2-1
ASSMDSGSYEQY	TRBV5-4	NA
ASSPSGDYGYT	TRBV18	TRBJ1-2
ASSPRTDGYT	TRBV6-5	TRBJ1-2
AWSRRGGASGTEAF	TRBV30	TRBJ1-1
SVPTGGHQSNQPQH	TRBV29-1	TRBJ1-5
AISESIRTGLETQY	TRBV10-3	TRBJ2-5
ASRLDRVSNQPQH	TRBV28	TRBJ1-5
ASSVQGSYLGTEAF	TRBV2	TRBJ1-1
ASKSKQFNTEAF	TRBV6-1	TRBJ1-1
ASSEEHLQVVNTEAF	TRBV6-1	TRBJ1-1
ASSPLGTEAYEQY	TRBV9	TRBJ2-7
ASSFPPGAEYNEQF	TRBV13	TRBJ2-1